This T cell receptor (beta chain) is from a study of cytomegalovirus exposure and HLA in healthy donors. Points on this clone: The antigen is not known.

Germline V gene lookup returns CDR1 GTSNPN and CDR2 SVGIG (reference sequence). This CDR3 has 17 amino acids. With 5 bases clipped from V and 5 bases from J, the junction kept 20 bases outside the gene matches. Findings and caveats of the study: V- and J-gene trimming of TCR beta was linked (in a later analysis) to a missense DCLRE1C variant. Among CMV-associated TCR beta chains, most appeared HLA-restricted in a later analysis. The study recorded around 160 TCR beta chains that were cytomegalovirus-associated.

The PCR had 60 Vbeta and 13 Jbeta primers. The method was immunoSEQ multiplex PCR; TCRdb's version includes in-frame clones alone and lacks a portion of them. The data hold about 90,000 clones, with less than 80% observed a single time. The clonotype was recovered from a man between 25 and 39 years old in good health and CMV-seronegative. The source material was PBMCs. V is TRBV30 and J is TRBJ2-7; 8 bases line up with TRBD2. CDR3 nucleotides: TGTGCCTGGGTTCCCCTGGGAGCGGGAGTTAAGAGCGACGAGCAGTACTTC. Its protein product is CAWVPLGAGVKSDEQYF. The whole variable domain, remainder taken from reference TRBV30 and TRBJ2-7, is SQTIHQWPATLVQPVGSPLSLECTVEGTSNPNLYWYRQAAGRGLQLLFYSVGIGQISSEVPQNLSASRPQDRQFILSSKKLLLSDSGFYLCAWVPLGAGVKSDEQYFGPGTRLTVT.